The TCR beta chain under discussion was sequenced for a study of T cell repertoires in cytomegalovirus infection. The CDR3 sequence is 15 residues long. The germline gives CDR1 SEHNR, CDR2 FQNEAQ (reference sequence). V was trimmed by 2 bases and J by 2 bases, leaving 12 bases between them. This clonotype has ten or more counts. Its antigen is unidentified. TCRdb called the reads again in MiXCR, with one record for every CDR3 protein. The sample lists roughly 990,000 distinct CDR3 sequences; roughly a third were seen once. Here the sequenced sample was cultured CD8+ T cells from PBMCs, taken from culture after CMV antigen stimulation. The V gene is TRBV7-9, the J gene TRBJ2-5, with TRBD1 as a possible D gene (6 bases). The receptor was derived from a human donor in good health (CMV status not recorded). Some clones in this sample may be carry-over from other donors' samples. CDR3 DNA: TGTGCCAGCAGCTTACCGACAGGATCACAAGAGACCCAGTACTTC. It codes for CASSLPTGSQETQYF.